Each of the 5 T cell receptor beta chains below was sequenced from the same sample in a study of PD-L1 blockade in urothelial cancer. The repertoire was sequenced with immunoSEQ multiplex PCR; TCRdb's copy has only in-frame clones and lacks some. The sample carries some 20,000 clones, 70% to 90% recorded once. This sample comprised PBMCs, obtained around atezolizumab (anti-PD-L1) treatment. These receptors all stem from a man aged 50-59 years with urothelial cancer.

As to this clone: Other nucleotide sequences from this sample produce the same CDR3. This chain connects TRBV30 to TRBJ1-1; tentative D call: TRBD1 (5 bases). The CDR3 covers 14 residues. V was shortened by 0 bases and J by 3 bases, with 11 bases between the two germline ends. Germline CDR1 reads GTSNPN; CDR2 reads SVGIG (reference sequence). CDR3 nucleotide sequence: TGTGCCTGGAGTGTACTTGGGGGGGACACTGAAGCTTTCTTT. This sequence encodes CAWSVLGGDTEAFF.

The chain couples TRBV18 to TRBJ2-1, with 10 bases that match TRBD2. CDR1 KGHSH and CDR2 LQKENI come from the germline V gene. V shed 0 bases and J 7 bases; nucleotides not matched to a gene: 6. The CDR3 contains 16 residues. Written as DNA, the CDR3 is TGTGCCAGCTCACCACCGCCTAGCGGGAGTGGTAATGAGCAGTTCTTC. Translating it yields CASSPPPSGSGNEQFF. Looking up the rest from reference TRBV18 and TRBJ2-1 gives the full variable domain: NAGVMQNPRHLVRRRGQEARLRCSPMKGHSHVYWYRQLPEEGLKFMVYLQKENIIDESGMPKERFSAEFPKEGPSILRIQQVVRGDSAAYFCASSPPPSGSGNEQFFGPGTRLTVL.

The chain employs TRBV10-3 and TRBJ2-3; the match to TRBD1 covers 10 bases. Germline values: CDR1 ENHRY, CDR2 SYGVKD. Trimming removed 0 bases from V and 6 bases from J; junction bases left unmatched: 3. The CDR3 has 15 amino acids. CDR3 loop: CAISESRTGGDTQYF. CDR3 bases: TGTGCCATCAGTGAGTCCCGGACAGGGGGGGATACGCAGTATTTT.

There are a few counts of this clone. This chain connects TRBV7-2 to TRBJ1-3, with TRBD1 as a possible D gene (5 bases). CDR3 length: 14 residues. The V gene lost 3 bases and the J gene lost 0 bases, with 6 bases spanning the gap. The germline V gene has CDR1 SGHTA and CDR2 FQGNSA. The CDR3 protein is CASSFDSSGNTIYF. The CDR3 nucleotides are TGTGCCAGCAGCTTCGACAGCTCTGGAAACACCATATATTTT.

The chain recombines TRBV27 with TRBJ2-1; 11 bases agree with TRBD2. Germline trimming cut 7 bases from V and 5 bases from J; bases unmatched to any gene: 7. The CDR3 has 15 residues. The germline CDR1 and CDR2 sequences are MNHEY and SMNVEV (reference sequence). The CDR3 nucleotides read TGTGCCAGCACCTCACTAGCGGGAGCCCACAATGAGCAGTTCTTC. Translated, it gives CASTSLAGAHNEQFF.